This entry is about one T cell receptor (beta chain). Its antigen is unknown. V was trimmed by 0 bases and J by 10 bases, leaving 6 bases between them. From germline, CDR1 is MNHNY and CDR2 SVGAGI (reference sequence). The length of the CDR3 is 12 residues. The source of the sample is a study of regulatory and conventional T cells in RAG deficiency. Only in-frame clones appear in the TCRdb table, and some are missing; sequencing was by immunoSEQ multiplex PCR. There are around 23,000 clones in the sample; 93% occur only once, and under 0.85% lies in the top ten. Broader study findings: Omenn patients showed >85% Treg-Tconv overlap and shorter CDR3 lengths.

The sorted conventional CD4+ T cells were CD25-low and CD127-high, with genomic DNA sequenced. The same sample was also studied in work on regulatory T cells. That source adds: Primers: 52 TRBV forward and 13 TRBJ reverse.

The chain employs TRBV6-6 and TRBJ1-4, with D perhaps TRBD1 (5 bases). The receptor was derived from a human donor in good health. Sequenced sample: CD4+ T cells sorted from blood. The DNA for the CDR3 is TGTGCCAGCAGTTACTCGAGGGGAAAACTGTTTTTT. This encodes CASSYSRGKLFF.